Presented here are 23 T cell receptor beta chains from one specimen sequenced in a study of CD8+CD57+ T cells in acquired aplastic anemia. The use of genomic DNA as template underpinned the TCR beta VDJ and CDR3 profiling. Each CDR3 protein gets one entry after TCRdb re-called the reads with MiXCR. This sample yields 260,000 or so distinct CDR3 sequences, of which approximately 82% are seen a single time; approximately 40% belongs to the top ten. Whoever was chosen for sequencing had shown CD8+CD57+ cell expansion by flow cytometry. Specimen: sorted CD4+, CD8+, or CD8+CD57+ T cells (not recorded which) from PBMCs. The receptors here all came from a human donor with aplastic anemia.

The V gene is TRBV7-3, the J gene TRBJ2-7, with D tentatively TRBD2 (5 bases). CDR1 is SGHTA and CDR2 is FQGTGA in the germline V gene. Trimming removed 4 bases from V and 4 bases from J, with 26 bases in between. This CDR3 has 18 amino acids. In nucleotides, the CDR3 is TGTGCCAGCAGCTCTCGCGCGACTTGGGGAGCCCCCCAGTACGAGCAGTACGTC. It encodes CASSSRATWGAPQYEQYV.

This chain connects TRBV6-5 to TRBJ1-1; D unresolved. Deletions cut 7 bases from V and 7 bases from J, with 13 bases between. CDR3 length: 12 amino acids. Per the germline V gene, CDR1 is MNHEY and CDR2 is SVGAGI. The CDR3 sequence: CASTLILHEAFF. The CDR3 DNA follows: TGTGCCAGCACCTTAATTCTACATGAAGCTTTCTTT.

V is TRBV7-8 and J is TRBJ1-2, with TRBD1 matching over 7 bases. V gave up 5 bases and J gave up 3 bases; unmatched junction bases: 9. Germline-derived CDR1 and CDR2 are SGHVS and FQNEAQ. CDR3 length: 15 residues. The CDR3 region has the DNA TGTGCCAGCAGCCTTCTGGGGACAGAGCACTATGGCTACACCTTC. Protein sequence: CASSLLGTEHYGYTF. The full variable domain, its missing parts supplied by reference TRBV7-8 and TRBJ1-2, is GAGVSQSPRYKVAKRGQDVALRCDPISGHVSLFWYQQALGQGPEFLTYFQNEAQLDKSGLPSDRFFAERPEGSVSTLKIQRTQQEDSAVYLCASSLLGTEHYGYTFGSGTRLTVV.

This clonotype was seen a single time. The chain employs TRBV7-8 and TRBJ1-6; D possibly corresponds to TRBD1 (5 bases). The CDR3 has 16 residues. Germline V lookup: CDR1 SGHVS, CDR2 FQNEAQ. V lost 3 bases and J lost 14, with 23 bases in between. CDR3 region: CASSLGEGPDTQSLHF. The CDR3 DNA is TGTGCCAGCAGCTTGGGGGAGGGCCCCGATACGCAGTCCCTCCACTTT.

This clonotype occurred a few times. The V and J genes are TRBV11-3 and TRBJ2-7, with D perhaps TRBD1 (6 bases). CDR3 length equals 16 residues. The germline V gene has CDR1 SGHNT and CDR2 YENEEA. V shed 4 bases and J shed 0 bases, with 16 bases lying between them. In DNA form, the CDR3 reads TGTGCCAGCAGCTCCCGCCGAGACAGGAGCTCCTACGAGCAGTACTTC. This encodes CASSSRRDRSSYEQYF.

The chain joins TRBV7-2 to TRBJ2-5; D call uncertain. The CDR3 has 14 residues. Germline values: CDR1 SGHTA, CDR2 FQGNSA. V shed 4 bases and J shed 5 bases, with 14 bases lying between them. CDR3 coding DNA: TGTGCCAGCAGCTACTATTCTAGTGGCGAGACCCAGTACTTC. Protein product: CASSYYSSGETQYF.

Concerning this clonotype: The conserved phenylalanine or tryptophan is not found at the CDR3 terminus, so this likely reflects a read error. This chain joins TRBV6-6 and TRBJ1-6, with D hard to call. This CDR3 spans 13 amino acids. V was clipped by 2 bases and J by 6 bases, with 5 bases between them. Germline-derived CDR1 and CDR2 are MNHNY and SVGAGI (reference sequence). DNA of the CDR3: TGTGCCAGCAGTTACGGTCTTAATTCACCCCTCCACCTT. Protein sequence: CASSYGLNSPLHL.

On this clonotype: Relative to the germline gene, one junction end is altered; a read error may explain this. The chain carries TRBV7-2 and TRBJ2-1, with D perhaps assigned TRBD1 or TRBD2 (5 bases each). Germline V gene sequence: CDR1 SGHTA, CDR2 FQGNSA. This CDR3 has 16 amino acids. CDR3 amino acids: CASSLAGDSSYHEQFF. The CDR3 region has the DNA TGTGCCAGCAGCTTAGCGGGGGATAGCTCCTACCATGAGCAGTTCTTC.

In nucleotides, the CDR3 is TGTGCCAGCAGTGTTCAGGGAGGGTATGAGCAGTTCTTC. Translation gives CASSVQGGYEQFF. The chain uses TRBV2 and TRBJ2-1; TRBD2 aligns across 7 bases. After removal of 4 bases from V and 8 bases from J, the junction contained 5 bases not matched to a gene. The length of the CDR3 is 13 residues. Looked up from germline, CDR1 is SNHLY and CDR2 is FYNNEI.

The chain uses TRBV14 and TRBJ2-7, with D possibly matching TRBD2 (6 bases). Trimming pared 1 base from V and 1 base from J, leaving 11 bases between. The length of the CDR3 is 15 residues. Germline V CDR1 and CDR2: SGHDN, FVKESK. The CDR3 here is CASSQAQGLSYEQYF. The CDR3 DNA reads TGTGCCAGCAGCCAAGCGCAGGGACTTTCCTACGAGCAGTACTTC.

This rearrangement joins TRBV7-9 to TRBJ2-3; D possibly matches TRBD1 or TRBD2 (5 bases each). The CDR3 runs 14 residues. Trimming stripped 3 bases from V and 13 bases from J, with 20 bases between. CDR1 and CDR2 (germline): SEHNR, FQNEAQ (reference sequence). The CDR3 nucleotides read TGTGCCAGCAGCTTTGAAGGAGGTGGGGGTAGCGAGTATTTT. This codes for CASSFEGGGGSEYF.

This clonotype was found once. One base away lies a much larger clone, so this may be a sequencing read error. The chain recombines TRBV5-6 with TRBJ2-3, with D unclear. This CDR3 is 13 amino acids long. Looked up from germline, CDR1 is SGHDT and CDR2 is YYEEEE. Deletions cut 4 bases from V and 4 bases from J, with 10 bases between. The CDR3 DNA reads as TGTGCCAGCAGCCACGTTGACGCAGATACGCAGTATTTT. Translating it yields CASSHVDADTQYF.

This CDR3 reads CASSLDRTEKTVAFF. CDR3 nucleotides: TGTGCCAGCAGCTTAGATCGGACAGAGAAGACTGTAGCGTTCTTT. The V and J genes are TRBV7-8 and TRBJ1-1, with D possibly being TRBD1 (6 bases). CDR1 SGHVS and CDR2 FQNEAQ come from the germline V gene. The CDR3 is 15 residues long. Trimming cost V 1 base and J 14 bases, with 23 bases left between them.

The rearrangement uses TRBV5-1 and TRBJ1-5; D unresolved. This CDR3 contains 13 residues. V gave up 4 bases and J gave up 12 bases, with 17 bases separating them. Germline loops: CDR1 SGHRS, CDR2 YFSETQ. The CDR3: CASSHGRHQDQHF. In DNA form, the CDR3 reads TGCGCCAGCAGCCATGGACGACATCAGGACCAGCATTTT.

This sequence joins TRBV5-6 and TRBJ2-5; 10 bases map to TRBD2. This CDR3 is 16 amino acids long. Germline lookup yields CDR1 SGHDT and CDR2 YYEEEE. J was trimmed by 7 bases and V by 8 bases; bases with no gene match: 17. The CDR3 region has the DNA TGTGCCAGTAGCATAGGGGAGGCTAGCGGGAGCGGGACCCAGTACTTC. This sequence encodes CASSIGEASGSGTQYF.

The chain recombines TRBV2 with TRBJ1-2, with 8 bases aligning to TRBD1. With 10 bases clipped from V and 3 bases from J, the junction kept 10 bases outside the gene matches. The CDR3 length is 14 residues. The germline gives CDR1 SNHLY, CDR2 FYNNEI. DNA for the CDR3: TGTGCCACCGGTACGGACAGGGCGGACTATGGCTACACCTTC. It specifies CATGTDRADYGYTF. The variable domain in full, with the rest retrieved from reference TRBV2 and TRBJ1-2, is EPEVTQTPSHQVTQMGQEVILRCVPISNHLYFYWYRQILGQKVEFLVSFYNNEISEKSEIFDDQFSVERPDGSNFTLKIRSTKLEDSAMYFCATGTDRADYGYTFGSGTRLTVV.

This clonotype was seen a handful of times. The chain has TRBV24-1 and TRBJ2-1, with 7 positions matching TRBD1. The J segment lost 6 bases and the V segment lost 4 bases, leaving 23 bases of the junction unmatched. Germline lookup yields CDR1 KGHDR and CDR2 SFDVKD. The length of the CDR3 is 20 residues. CDR3 residues: CATSDKKTGDPQNPINEQFF. The DNA for the CDR3 is TGTGCCACCAGTGACAAGAAAACAGGGGACCCCCAGAATCCCATCAATGAGCAGTTCTTC.

To note about this clonotype: Lacking the conserved final phenylalanine or tryptophan, this CDR3 likely reflects a read error. No DNA is shown, since the ends of the CDR3 on it are uncertain; the CDR3 is the one TCRdb lists. This rearrangement joins TRBV19 to TRBJ2-1; no DNA check was done on the table's D call, TRBD2. CDR1 LNHDA and CDR2 SQIVND come from the germline V gene (reference sequence). Both ends counted, the CDR3 spans 16 residues. This CDR3 is CASSLASGTYNEQLFV.

Notes on this clonotype: The CDR3 ends on some other residue instead of the conserved phenylalanine or tryptophan, so this is likely a read error. The limits of the CDR3 on the DNA are not certain, so only TCRdb's listed CDR3 is given. The V gene is TRBV7-3, the J gene TRBJ1-2; the table names TRBD1, a call not compared with the DNA. The CDR3 has 13 amino acids, counting both end residues. Germline CDR1 is SGHTA and CDR2 is FQGTGA. The CDR3 protein is CASSPGGTWGETQ.

V usage is TRBV7-2 and J usage is TRBJ2-7; a weak D match, TRBD2 (6 bases). Trimming removed 0 bases from V and 5 bases from J, with 17 bases in between. Per germline, CDR1 SGHTA and CDR2 FQGNSA. The CDR3 sequence is 16 residues long. The CDR3 nucleotides are TGTGCCAGCAGCTTAGCGGGAGGTCCCGATACGCACGAGCAGTACGTC. Translating it yields CASSLAGGPDTHEQYV.

The V call is TRBV9, the J call TRBJ1-6; weak D call: TRBD1 (6 bases). The germline V gene has CDR1 SGDLS and CDR2 YYNGEE. The germline V and J ends were trimmed by 2 bases and 14 bases, with 23 bases remaining between them. CDR3 length equals 16 residues. The CDR3 loop reads CASSVGSDRQYFALHF. The CDR3 DNA is TGTGCCAGCAGCGTGGGGTCAGACAGGCAGTATTTTGCCCTCCACTTT.

This chain links TRBV7-8 with TRBJ2-7, with 7 bases fitting TRBD2. The CDR3 length is 14 residues. From germline, CDR1 is SGHVS and CDR2 FQNEAQ. Germline trimming cut 3 bases from V and 5 bases from J; bases unmatched to any gene: 7. The DNA for the CDR3 is TGTGCCAGCAGCTTCCCGGGAGGTCCCGACGAGCAGTACTTC. Translating it yields CASSFPGGPDEQYF.

J is TRBJ2-1 and V is TRBV9; D is unresolved. The V gene lost 2 bases and the J gene lost 12 bases, with 21 bases spanning the gap. The germline gives CDR1 SGDLS, CDR2 YYNGEE. The CDR3 sequence is 15 residues long. CDR3 amino acids: CASSVGSDTHYVQFF. The CDR3, as DNA: TGTGCCAGCAGCGTGGGGTCAGATACGCACTATGTGCAGTTCTTC.